The 5 T cell receptor beta chains below were found in one sample sequenced in a study of identical twins. From the 5' RACE reads, TCRdb called clonotypes with MiXCR, one entry per CDR3 protein. The sample gives 650,000 to 750,000 distinct CDR3 sequences, 21% of which show up once; 4% to 4.5% is in the top ten. This sample also belongs to another study, concerning T cells expressing NK-cell markers.

The material sequenced was PBMCs. These receptors all come from a woman under 30 in good health.

This clonotype was found a few times. The chain combines TRBV27 with TRBJ1-4; D ambiguous. CDR1 is MNHEY and CDR2 is SMNVEV in the germline V gene (reference sequence). Trimming left V 5 bases short and J 0 bases short, with 10 bases between. CDR3 length equals 15 residues. The DNA of the CDR3 is TGTGCCAGCAGTCGGAGCAGCTCAACTAATGAAAAACTGTTTTTT. This encodes CASSRSSSTNEKLFF.

The chain employs TRBV7-9 and TRBJ1-2; the D gene is possibly TRBD1 (6 bases). Germline V gene lookup returns CDR1 SEHNR and CDR2 FQNEAQ (reference sequence). Trimming removed 6 bases at V and 3 bases at J, with 11 bases between. The CDR3 is made up of 13 amino acids. In nucleotides, the CDR3 is TGTGCCAGCAGGCGGGACATAGACTATGGCTACACCTTC. The encoded protein is CASRRDIDYGYTF.

The V and J genes are TRBV5-1 and TRBJ1-2; D may be TRBD1 (5 bases). This CDR3 is built from 15 residues. The germline V and J ends were trimmed by 2 bases and 1 base, with 12 bases remaining between them. The germline CDR1 and CDR2 sequences are SGHRS and YFSETQ. The CDR3 bases are TGCGCCAGCAGCTTAACTACAGGTTATAACTATGGCTACACCTTC. It yields the protein CASSLTTGYNYGYTF.

Comments on this clonotype: A read error may account for a junction end that differs from germline. The chain couples TRBV18 to TRBJ2-7; no clear D. Germline V gene data show CDR1 as KGHSH and CDR2 as LQKENI. There are 13 residues in the CDR3. The CDR3 nucleotides read TGTGCCAGCTCACCCGTACACGGCTACGGGCAGTACTTC. Amino acid sequence: CASSPVHGYGQYF. Looking up the rest from reference TRBV18 and TRBJ2-7 gives the full variable domain: NAGVMQNPRHLVRRRGQEARLRCSPMKGHSHVYWYRQLPEEGLKFMVYLQKENIIDESGMPKERFSAEFPKEGPSILRIQQVVRGDSAAYFCASSPVHGYGQYFGPGTRLTVT.

V gene TRBV12-3 or TRBV12-4 combines with J gene TRBJ1-1; no clear D gene. The V end was cut by 6 bases, the J end by 3 bases, with 11 bases between. The CDR3 is 13 residues long. CDR3 loop: CASSSSDYTEAFF. CDR3 sequence (DNA): TGTGCCAGCAGCAGCAGTGATTACACTGAAGCTTTCTTT.